The source of this T cell receptor beta chain is a study of tumor-infiltrating lymphocytes in primary liver carcinoma. Background on the study: Read depth, roughly 3.5 to 8 million productive TCRbeta reads, did not differ significantly between tissues.

The V gene's germline CDR1 is SGHAT and CDR2 FQNNGV. The CDR3 is 20 amino acids. About this clonotype: At one end the junction does not follow the germline gene, possibly because of a read error.

A primer matching the constant region was used to make TCR beta cDNA from approximately 520 ng of total RNA. Libraries covering TCR beta were generated through three nested multiplex PCR rounds (using a slightly modified ARM-PCR). Running approximately 10 cycles apiece, the first two PCR rounds relied on TRBV1-TRBV30 forward primers together with a C-beta reverse primer. One entry per CDR3 protein, called by TCRdb with MiXCR from the multiplex PCR reads. This repertoire shows about 130,000 distinct CDR3 sequences, around 64% found once; its top ten account for 8.4%. Each 20-30 mg portion of unsorted bulk tissue served as the source for co-extraction of RNA and DNA.

This chain joins TRBV11-2 and TRBJ1-1, with D possibly being TRBD1 (5 bases). Sequencing was carried out using liver tumor tissue from sampling region 3. Indicated subset: tumor region T3, left-lateral pole. This receptor was identified in an older woman with primary liver carcinoma and hepatitis B virus infection. The CDR3 nucleotides read TGTGCCGGCAGCCCACATCAGCACGGACACCTTCGCTCTTGGGACTATGAAGCTTTCTTT. Amino acid sequence: CAGSPHQHGHLRSWDYEAFF.